What follows are 7 T cell receptor beta chains derived from one specimen sequenced in a study of cytomegalovirus exposure and HLA in healthy donors. 60 Vbeta and 13 Jbeta primers were used in PCR. Clones were sequenced by immunoSEQ multiplex PCR, and TCRdb holds only the in-frame ones, with some missing. The sample table includes 100,000 to 150,000 clones. Sequencing was carried out using PBMCs. The receptors stem from a woman between 40 and 50 years old in good health and CMV-seronegative.

The gene calls are TRBV29-1 and TRBJ1-1; 8 nucleotides agree with TRBD1. The CDR3 loop spans 16 amino acids. Trimming cost V 5 bases and J 3 bases; bases outside gene matches: 14. Germline-derived CDR1 and CDR2 are SQVTM and ANQGSEA. The CDR3 DNA reads TGCAGCGTTTATTTCCTGCGGACAGGGAAGGACACTGAAGCTTTCTTT. Its protein product is CSVYFLRTGKDTEAFF.

This CDR3 is CASSPNGDTGELFF. As DNA, the CDR3 is TGTGCCAGCTCACCAAACGGTGACACCGGGGAGCTGTTTTTT. The rearrangement uses TRBV18 and TRBJ2-2; D not certain. CDR1 and CDR2 from the germline V gene are KGHSH and LQKENI. Trimming shortened V by 2 bases and J by 3 bases, and 7 bases separated the two germline ends. The CDR3 covers 14 residues.

The chain uses TRBV4-3 and TRBJ2-2; D gene ambiguous. V shed 3 bases and J shed 7 bases, with 9 bases lying between them. The CDR3 runs 13 residues. In germline, CDR1 is LGHNA, CDR2 YSLEER. CDR3 sequence reads: CASSHEYYGELFF. The CDR3 nucleotides are TGCGCCAGCAGCCACGAGTACTACGGGGAGCTGTTTTTT.

The V and J genes are TRBV6-1 and TRBJ2-3; 8 bases align to TRBD2. The CDR3 contains 17 residues. Germline lookup yields CDR1 MNHNS and CDR2 SASEGT. With 3 bases clipped from V and 2 bases from J, the junction kept 10 bases outside the gene matches. The CDR3: CASSEALAGRSTDTQYF. CDR3 nucleotides: TGTGCCAGCAGTGAGGCGTTAGCGGGGAGGTCCACAGATACGCAGTATTTT.

The J gene is TRBJ1-6, the V gene TRBV9; D call uncertain. V lost 4 bases and J lost 7, with 15 bases in between. The CDR3 has 15 residues. The V gene's germline CDR1 is SGDLS and CDR2 YYNGEE. The CDR3 loop reads CASSPSSASNSPLHF. The CDR3 region has the DNA TGTGCCAGCAGCCCCTCCAGCGCGTCGAATTCACCCCTCCACTTT.

This sequence joins TRBV2 and TRBJ2-7, with 8 bases identical to TRBD2. This CDR3 is 17 amino acids long. J gave up 7 bases and V 2 bases, and 16 bases lay outside the gene matches. CDR1 and CDR2 from the germline V gene are SNHLY and FYNNEI. The CDR3: CASSESLAAVAGFEQYV. The CDR3 DNA reads TGTGCCAGCAGTGAATCACTGGCGGCGGTAGCGGGGTTTGAGCAGTACGTC.

This chain links TRBV5-4 with TRBJ2-5; TRBD2 matches 9 bases. The germline CDR1 and CDR2 sequences are SGHNT and YYREEE (reference sequence). J gave up 2 bases and V 4 bases, and 6 bases lay outside the gene matches. The CDR3 is 15 residues long. CDR3 amino acids: CASSPGGGDQETQYF. CDR3 nucleotides: TGTGCCAGCAGCCCTGGCGGGGGGGATCAAGAGACCCAGTACTTC.